The 21 T cell receptor beta chains presented below share a single source sample, sequenced in a study of long-term antiretroviral therapy in people with HIV. Researchers ran immunoSEQ v3.0 at survey level. Only in-frame clones appear in the TCRdb table, and some are missing; sequencing was by immunoSEQ multiplex PCR. The repertoire holds roughly 30,000 clones, approximately 89% seen once, with around 4.2% in the top ten. Here the sequenced sample was unsorted PBMCs, taken 3.1 years after starting antiretroviral therapy. Source of these receptors: a man aged 18 to 35 with HIV.

The V and J genes are TRBV7-6 and TRBJ2-7; D gene uncertain. V shed 5 bases and J shed 5 bases, with 13 bases lying between them. The CDR3 runs to 13 residues. The V gene's germline CDR1 is SGHVS and CDR2 FNYEAQ. CDR3 bases: TGTGCCAGCAGCCTACCCCCAGCAAACGAGCAGTACTTC. It encodes CASSLPPANEQYF. Full variable domain (missing parts from reference TRBV7-6 and TRBJ2-7): GAGVSQSPRYKVTKRGQDVALRCDPISGHVSLYWYRQALGQGPEFLTYFNYEAQQDKSGLPNDRFSAERPEGSISTLTIQRTEQRDSAMYRCASSLPPANEQYFGPGTRLTVT.

This rearrangement joins TRBV25-1 to TRBJ2-3, with D perhaps being TRBD1 or TRBD2 (6 bases each). The CDR3 runs to 16 residues. The V end was cut by 8 bases, the J end by 4 bases, with 22 bases between. Germline V lookup: CDR1 MGHDK, CDR2 SYGVNS. Written as DNA, the CDR3 is TGTGCCAGCGCCCCGGTAGGGAAGGGGGGAGCAGATACGCAGTATTTT. The encoded protein is CASAPVGKGGADTQYF.

DNA of the CDR3: TGTGCCAGCAGCCCCACTGCACGCCCCTCTGGGGCCAACGTCCTGACTTTC. It is translated as CASSPTARPSGANVLTF. The V and J genes are TRBV5-4 and TRBJ2-6; D gene uncertain. Germline V gene lookup returns CDR1 SGHNT and CDR2 YYREEE (reference sequence). Trimming stripped 4 bases from V and 0 bases from J, with 14 bases between. The CDR3 length is 17 residues. Full variable domain (remainder filled in from reference TRBV5-4 and TRBJ2-6): ETGVTQSPTHLIKTRGQQVTLRCSSQSGHNTVSWYQQALGQGPQFIFQYYREEENGRGNFPPRFSGLQFPNYSSELNVNALELDDSALYLCASSPTARPSGANVLTFGAGSRLTVL.

The chain combines TRBV7-8 with TRBJ1-5; TRBD1 aligns across 7 bases. After removal of 5 bases from V and 3 bases from J, the junction contained 7 bases not matched to a gene. Per germline, CDR1 SGHVS and CDR2 FQNEAQ. CDR3 length: 15 amino acids. The CDR3 nucleotides read TGTGCCAGCAGCGCCCAGACAGGGCTCAATCAGCCCCAGCATTTT. This gives the protein CASSAQTGLNQPQHF.

The chain links TRBV10-3 to TRBJ1-1; TRBD1 is a possible D gene (5 bases). Trimming took off 6 bases at V and 6 bases at J, with 14 bases between the two ends. Germline CDR1 is ENHRY and CDR2 is SYGVKD. The CDR3 contains 13 residues. CDR3 nucleotide sequence: TGTGCCATCAGAGAACAGGATTTTTCTGAAGCTTTCTTT. This codes for CAIREQDFSEAFF.

This clone was recorded once. The chain links TRBV5-4 to TRBJ1-1; 7 nucleotides match TRBD1. The CDR3 is 14 residues long. Germline-derived CDR1 and CDR2 are SGHNT and YYREEE (reference sequence). V dropped 6 bases and J dropped 3; count of bases not matched to a gene: 8. CDR3 in amino acids: CASTGGQRHTEAFF. CDR3 bases: TGTGCCAGCACCGGGGGACAGAGGCACACTGAAGCTTTCTTT.

V is TRBV6-6 and J is TRBJ1-1; 8 bases fit TRBD1. V was pared by 9 bases and J by 11 bases, with 17 bases of the junction left unmatched. Germline CDR1 MNHNY, CDR2 SVGAGI (reference sequence). This CDR3 has 14 amino acids. The CDR3 nucleotides read TGTGCCAGTCAAAAGTCCCGGGACAGGCCTCTGGCTTTCTTT. Its protein product is CASQKSRDRPLAFF.

J is TRBJ1-4 and V is TRBV5-6; D gene uncertain. Germline CDR1 and CDR2: SGHDT and YYEEEE. V was trimmed by 2 bases and J by 10 bases, leaving 12 bases between them. The CDR3 is 13 amino acids. The CDR3 here is CASSFGPEGKLFF. The CDR3, as DNA: TGTGCCAGCAGCTTCGGCCCGGAGGGAAAACTGTTTTTT.

V gene TRBV5-4 combines with J gene TRBJ2-1; D may be TRBD2 (6 bases). Trimming stripped 4 bases from V and 7 bases from J, with 12 bases between. The CDR3 is 13 residues long. Germline V CDR1 and CDR2: SGHNT, YYREEE (reference sequence). The CDR3: CASSPAGRNEQFF. The CDR3 region has the DNA TGTGCCAGCAGCCCCGCGGGAAGGAATGAGCAGTTCTTC.

In this sample, this clone turned up once. The CDR3 loop is CASSPPETVSGYTF. CDR3 DNA: TGTGCCAGCTCACCCCCTGAAACAGTCAGTGGCTACACCTTC. V is TRBV18 and J is TRBJ1-2; D unresolved. The CDR3 is 14 residues long. V lost 3 bases and J 7 bases, leaving 15 bases between the germline ends. Germline V gene data show CDR1 as KGHSH and CDR2 as LQKENI.

The CDR3 DNA reads as TGTGCCAGCAGTTACCGGGGTGGCGGAATCTCCTACGAGCAGTACTTC. As protein: CASSYRGGGISYEQYF. The rearrangement joins TRBV2 to TRBJ2-7, with D tentatively TRBD2 (5 bases). The V end was cut by 5 bases, the J end by 0 bases, with 17 bases between. Germline values: CDR1 SNHLY, CDR2 FYNNEI. CDR3 size: 16 residues.

Worth noting for this clone: Germline is not matched at one junction end, which may reflect a read error. This chain uses TRBV7-7 with TRBJ2-7; D is unclear. The CDR3 extends over 12 amino acids. CDR1 and CDR2 (germline): SSHAT, FNYEAQ (reference sequence). The DNA of the CDR3 is TGTGCTAGCAGCCCAAACGGTTACGAGCAGTACTTC. Amino acid sequence: CASSPNGYEQYF.

The gene calls are TRBV9 and TRBJ2-1; D possibly corresponds to TRBD2 (6 bases). V lost 0 bases, J lost 0 bases, and 13 bases lay in between. Germline V gives CDR1 SGDLS, CDR2 YYNGEE. The CDR3 loop spans 17 amino acids. The CDR3: CASSVASGLSSYNEQFF. In DNA, the CDR3 is TGTGCCAGCAGCGTAGCATCCGGACTATCCTCCTACAATGAGCAGTTCTTC.

The gene calls are TRBV6-5 and TRBJ1-2; D is unresolved. V lost 8 bases and J 11 bases, leaving 24 bases between the germline ends. The CDR3 has 14 amino acids. CDR1 and CDR2 (germline): MNHEY, SVGAGI. CDR3: CASFSLFESKWYTF. As DNA, the CDR3 is TGTGCCAGCTTTTCGCTCTTCGAATCAAAGTGGTACACCTTC.

V gene TRBV2 combines with J gene TRBJ1-2; possibly TRBD1 for D (6 bases). Per the germline V gene, CDR1 is SNHLY and CDR2 is FYNNEI. Between the trimmed V and J ends, which lost 8 bases and 3 bases, there was a span of 25 bases. The CDR3 runs to 17 residues. CDR3 amino acids: CASSGQSSNRRDYGYTF. In DNA form, the CDR3 reads TGTGCCAGCTCCGGACAGTCCTCAAATCGGAGGGACTATGGCTACACCTTC.

V and J are TRBV5-6 and TRBJ1-5, with TRBD1 matching 8 bases. CDR3 length: 14 residues. V lost 5 bases to trimming and J lost 7 bases; unmatched junction nucleotides: 8. Germline V gene lookup returns CDR1 SGHDT and CDR2 YYEEEE. The CDR3, as DNA: TGTGCCAGCAGTTACGGACAGGGAGTACAGCCCCAGCATTTT. Amino acid sequence: CASSYGQGVQPQHF.

The chain combines TRBV10-3 with TRBJ2-2, with 12 bases matching TRBD2. In germline, CDR1 is ENHRY, CDR2 SYGVKD. The J segment lost 5 bases and the V segment lost 2 bases, leaving 9 bases of the junction unmatched. This CDR3 contains 18 residues. CDR3 DNA: TGTGCCATCAGTGAGGGCACTTCCGGGACTAGCGGGACCGGGGAGCTGTTTTTT. Translated: CAISEGTSGTSGTGELFF.

The V and J genes are TRBV19 and TRBJ1-1; possible D gene TRBD1, 5 bases. This CDR3 is 15 amino acids long. V shed 4 bases and J shed 0 bases, with 12 bases lying between them. CDR1 LNHDA and CDR2 SQIVND come from the germline V gene (reference sequence). CDR3 amino acids: CASSTRDGMNTEAFF. The CDR3 nucleotides read TGTGCCAGTAGTACGCGGGACGGCATGAACACTGAAGCTTTCTTT. The complete variable domain, with remaining parts taken from reference TRBV19 and TRBJ1-1, reads DGGITQSPKYLFRKEGQNVTLSCEQNLNHDAMYWYRQDPGQGLRLIYYSQIVNDFQKGDIAEGYSVSREKKESFPLTVTSAQKNPTAFYLCASSTRDGMNTEAFFGQGTRLTVV.

This rearrangement joins TRBV9 to TRBJ2-1; D may be TRBD1 (5 bases). The germline V and J ends were trimmed by 0 bases and 7 bases, with 26 bases remaining between them. This CDR3 region has 19 residues. Per the germline V gene, CDR1 is SGDLS and CDR2 is YYNGEE. The CDR3 loop reads CASSVAGVQAGPVGNEQFF. In DNA, the CDR3 is TGTGCCAGCAGCGTAGCTGGGGTGCAGGCAGGGCCCGTGGGGAATGAGCAGTTCTTC.

J is TRBJ2-3 and V is TRBV29-1, with 14 bases identical to TRBD2. Germline assignment: CDR1 SQVTM and CDR2 ANQGSEA. CDR3 length equals 15 residues. Trimming at V came to 4 bases and at J to 8 bases, leaving 8 bases not matched to a gene. CDR3 DNA sequence: TGCAGCGTTGGGGGACTAGCGGGAGTCGGGGTTACGCAGTATTTT. The encoded protein is CSVGGLAGVGVTQYF.

V gene TRBV25-1 combines with J gene TRBJ1-1, with no clear D. Trimming cost V 5 bases and J 4 bases, with 11 bases left between them. Germline CDR1 is MGHDK and CDR2 is SYGVNS. This CDR3 is built from 13 residues. CDR3 amino acids: CASSPPPFTEAFF. CDR3 bases: TGTGCCAGCAGTCCCCCTCCCTTCACTGAAGCTTTCTTT.